The 2 T cell receptor beta chains listed next were all sequenced from one sample in a study of regulatory T cells in long-lasting Graves disease. Time point defined: newly diagnosed GD, antithyroid drugs for less than 3 months. Following extraction of RNA from PBMCs, that RNA was used to make the TCR library. According to the study, TCR beta libraries were built with iRepertoire HTBI primers and CDR3-region Arm-PCR. TCRdb used MiXCR to reprocess the multiplex PCR reads, holding one entry per CDR3 protein. Here the sample spans 200,000 to 300,000 distinct CDR3 sequences, around 21% being singletons. The source material was peripheral blood mononuclear cells (PBMCs), sampled at new diagnosis, from a patient treated with antithyroid drugs. The source is a female donor with Graves disease.

V is TRBV20-1 and J is TRBJ2-5; D is uncertain. The CDR3 spans 13 residues. Germline V gene sequence: CDR1 DFQATT, CDR2 SNEGSKA (reference sequence). Trimming left V 0 bases short and J 3 bases short, with 8 bases between. Written as DNA, the CDR3 is TGCAGTGCTAGAGATTGGGTAGAAGAGACCCAGTACTTC. Amino acid sequence: CSARDWVEETQYF.

This clonotype has at least ten counts. The rearrangement links TRBV7-6 to TRBJ2-3, with 7 bases lining up with TRBD2. Germline V gives CDR1 SGHVS, CDR2 FNYEAQ. The V segment lost 5 bases and the J segment 2 bases; nucleotides outside the gene matches: 4. The CDR3 spans 14 residues. The CDR3 bases are TGTGCCAGCAGCCGGACTAGAGCCACAGATACGCAGTATTTT. Protein: CASSRTRATDTQYF.